The 4 T cell receptor beta chains given below trace back to one sample, sequenced in a study of T-cell memory formation after mild COVID-19. TCRdb re-called the 5' RACE reads with MiXCR, one entry per CDR3 protein. The sample contains 450,000 to 650,000 distinct CDR3 sequences, about a sixth of which appear only once. The sequencing input was PBMCs or a T cell subset sorted from them (not recorded which). The origin of the receptors is an adult woman who had mild COVID-19 (a few samples of this study predate the infection). Cell type and time point are not known.

This clonotype was counted a few times. The rearrangement joins TRBV7-9 to TRBJ2-1; the D is unclear. The V gene lost 0 bases and the J gene lost 11 bases, with 11 bases spanning the gap. This CDR3 contains 13 residues. The germline V gene encodes CDR1 SEHNR and CDR2 FQNEAQ (reference sequence). CDR3 sequence reads: CASSLASPAQQFF. In DNA, the CDR3 is TGTGCCAGCAGCTTAGCGAGTCCAGCACAGCAGTTCTTC.

A few counts support this clonotype. The rearrangement joins TRBV6-1 to TRBJ1-5; no clear D. The V and J ends lost 0 bases and 1 base respectively, with 1 base between them. Germline V lookup: CDR1 MNHNS, CDR2 SASEGT. The CDR3 runs to 13 residues. The DNA of the CDR3 is TGTGCCAGCAGTGAAGCGAGCAATCAGCCCCAGCATTTT. Translation gives CASSEASNQPQHF.

The chain uses TRBV20-1 and TRBJ1-1; D unclear. CDR1 DFQATT and CDR2 SNEGSKA come from the germline V gene (reference sequence). V lost 3 bases, J lost 4 bases, and 24 bases lay in between. The CDR3 covers 17 residues. The CDR3 DNA reads TGCAGTGCTAGGTCTGGGAGCACCTACCACCCCCGCACTGAAGCTTTCTTT. It is translated as CSARSGSTYHPRTEAFF.

This clonotype has at least ten counts. This rearrangement joins TRBV4-2 to TRBJ2-7; TRBD2 is a possible D gene (6 bases). From germline, CDR1 is LGHNA and CDR2 YNFKEQ. The CDR3 loop spans 14 amino acids. V was cut by 1 base and J by 2 bases, with 9 bases left in between. CDR3 sequence reads: CASSQGGGAYEQYF. Written as DNA, the CDR3 is TGTGCCAGCAGCCAAGGCGGAGGGGCCTACGAGCAGTACTTC.